This entry lists 17 T cell receptor beta chains sequenced from one sample in a study of cytomegalovirus exposure and HLA in healthy donors (dated by TCRdb to about 2017). Receptor libraries were prepared by the immunoSEQ multiplex PCR assay. For the multiplex PCR, a mixture combining 60 forward primers for TCR Vbeta segments and 13 reverse primers for TCR Jbeta segments was used. This is the immuneACCESS table as TCRdb keeps it, with only in-frame sequences that have V and J called. A part of the clones is gone; compared with another copy, unresolved V genes explain less than half, and the rest is unexplained. The sample has some 180,000 clones on record, more than 75% of them singletons. The ten largest account for around 0.21% of the sample. The sequenced sample consisted of PBMCs. The receptors shown here come from a girl less than two years old in good health and CMV-seronegative.

This clone was counted once. V usage is TRBV7-9 and J usage is TRBJ2-7; maybe TRBD1 (5 bases). The CDR3 runs to 13 residues. CDR1 SEHNR and CDR2 FQNEAQ come from the germline V gene (reference sequence). With 5 bases removed from V and 2 bases from J, the gap between germline ends came to 10 bases. CDR3 amino acids: CASSPGMTYEQYF. The CDR3 DNA follows: TGTGCCAGCAGCCCAGGGATGACCTACGAGCAGTACTTC.

CDR3 sequence: CASSYGDRAQYF. The CDR3 region has the DNA TGCGCCAGCAGCTACGGAGACAGGGCTCAGTACTTC. The chain carries TRBV5-1 and TRBJ2-5, with TRBD1 identical over 7 bases. Per the germline V gene, CDR1 is SGHRS and CDR2 is YFSETQ. This CDR3 has 12 amino acids. Germline trimming cut 3 bases from V and 11 bases from J; bases unmatched to any gene: 7.

The gene calls are TRBV5-1 and TRBJ2-1; D is unresolved. Germline CDR1 SGHRS, CDR2 YFSETQ. The V end lost 4 bases, the J end lost 1 base, and 12 bases lay between the germline ends. The CDR3 has 15 amino acids. CDR3 protein: CASSTPERSYNEQFF. The CDR3 nucleotides read TGCGCCAGCAGCACGCCGGAGAGGTCCTACAATGAGCAGTTCTTC.

This clone has a handful of counts. The CDR3 region is CASSEPRRGNEKLFF. Here the CDR3 DNA reads TGTGCCAGCAGTGAACCCCGACGGGGTAATGAAAAACTGTTTTTT. The rearrangement joins TRBV25-1 to TRBJ1-4; D gene uncertain. Germline V gives CDR1 MGHDK, CDR2 SYGVNS. The CDR3 totals 15 residues. The V gene lost 2 bases and the J gene lost 4 bases, with 11 bases spanning the gap.

The chain combines TRBV6-1 with TRBJ2-5, with TRBD1 identical over 9 bases. The J call may be wrong; the DNA end is better matched by TRBJ2-7. CDR3 length: 16 residues. Germline assignment: CDR1 MNHNS and CDR2 SASEGT. CDR3 in amino acids: CASSEDLGTGSYEQYF. The CDR3, as DNA: TGTGCCAGCAGTGAAGACCTAGGGACAGGGAGCTACGAGCAGTACTTC.

This clone was found once. The chain joins TRBV7-9 to TRBJ2-5, with D possibly matching TRBD2 (6 bases). Looked up from germline, CDR1 is SEHNR and CDR2 is FQNEAQ (reference sequence). This CDR3 contains 14 residues. V lost 3 bases to trimming and J lost 2 bases, with 10 bases between them. The DNA of the CDR3 is TGTGCCAGCAGCTTTCGACTAGAACAAGAGACCCAGTACTTC. Its translation: CASSFRLEQETQYF.

This chain joins TRBV4-2 and TRBJ2-7; D uncertain. Deletions cut 1 base from V and 3 bases from J, with 16 bases between. This CDR3 contains 16 residues. CDR1 is LGHNA and CDR2 is YNFKEQ in the germline V gene. CDR3 nucleotide sequence: TGTGCCAGCAGCCAAGGACTTAACTCCCGGAGCTACGAGCAGTACTTC. This codes for CASSQGLNSRSYEQYF.

The rearrangement joins TRBV9 to TRBJ2-5; tentative D call: TRBD1 (5 bases). The V and J ends lost 0 bases and 0 bases respectively, with 9 bases between them. Germline CDR1 is SGDLS and CDR2 is YYNGEE. The CDR3 totals 15 residues. CDR3 region: CASSVVPGNQETQYF. In DNA form, the CDR3 reads TGTGCCAGCAGCGTAGTCCCAGGGAACCAAGAGACCCAGTACTTC. The full variable domain, rest sourced from reference TRBV9 and TRBJ2-5, is DSGVTQTPKHLITATGQRVTLRCSPRSGDLSVYWYQQSLDQGLQFLIQYYNGEERAKGNILERFSAQQFPDLHSELNLSSLELGDSALYFCASSVVPGNQETQYFGPGTRLLVL.

Only a few counts were recorded for this clone. J is TRBJ2-1 and V is TRBV7-8, with D possibly matching TRBD1 (6 bases). The CDR3 sequence is 16 residues long. Trimming stripped 7 bases from V and 6 bases from J, with 22 bases between. The germline gives CDR1 SGHVS, CDR2 FQNEAQ. The CDR3 loop reads CASIVDWGRAANEQFF. The CDR3 DNA is TGTGCCAGCATCGTAGATTGGGGGCGCGCGGCCAATGAGCAGTTCTTC.

V is TRBV6-6 and J is TRBJ1-5, with D unclear. The length of the CDR3 is 16 residues. V was trimmed by 2 bases and J by 7 bases, leaving 18 bases between them. Germline lookup yields CDR1 MNHNY and CDR2 SVGAGI (reference sequence). The CDR3 here is CASSYELSGSDQPQHF. CDR3 DNA sequence: TGTGCCAGCAGTTACGAGCTGTCGGGTTCCGACCAGCCCCAGCATTTT.

The chain recombines TRBV7-9 with TRBJ2-1, with D maybe TRBD1 (5 bases). Trimming removed 4 bases at V and 4 bases at J, with 11 bases between. Germline V gene sequence: CDR1 SEHNR, CDR2 FQNEAQ (reference sequence). CDR3 length: 14 residues. CDR3 loop: CASSSMTAYNEQFF. In DNA, the CDR3 is TGTGCCAGCAGCTCGATGACAGCTTACAATGAGCAGTTCTTC.

As regards this clone: Its ends do not fully match the called genes, so a read error is possible. The gene calls are TRBV11-3 and TRBJ2-7; weak D call: TRBD2 (7 bases). The CDR3 totals 13 residues. Looked up from germline, CDR1 is SGHNT and CDR2 is YENEEA. The DNA for the CDR3 is TGTGTCAGCAGCTTAAACAGGGAGGGAGAGCAGTACTTC. Translation: CVSSLNREGEQYF.

This clone was seen only a few times. The V gene is TRBV7-2, the J gene TRBJ2-5, with no clear D. CDR1 and CDR2 from the germline V gene are SGHTA and FQGNSA. The CDR3 is 13 residues long. The V and J ends lost 2 bases and 1 base respectively, with 5 bases between them. The CDR3 bases are TGTGCCAGCAGCTTATCAGTCCAAGAGACCCAGTACTTC. Protein product: CASSLSVQETQYF.

The chain uses TRBV19 and TRBJ1-2, with D uncertain. Germline lookup yields CDR1 LNHDA and CDR2 SQIVND (reference sequence). The CDR3 runs 14 residues. The germline V and J ends were trimmed by 7 bases and 2 bases, with 14 bases remaining between them. The CDR3 DNA reads TGTGCCAGTATGAGAGCCAGCGGAAACTATGGCTACACCTTC. This translates into CASMRASGNYGYTF.

This chain joins TRBV19 and TRBJ2-1; possible D gene TRBD2, 6 bases. The V end lost 4 bases, the J end lost 0 bases, and 7 bases lay between the germline ends. CDR1 LNHDA and CDR2 SQIVND come from the germline V gene (reference sequence). The CDR3 covers 14 residues. DNA for the CDR3: TGTGCCAGTAGTAGCGGGGTCTCCTACAATGAGCAGTTCTTC. It yields the protein CASSSGVSYNEQFF.

The CDR3: CASTIKSSGNTIYF. The DNA for the CDR3 is TGTGCCAGCACTATCAAGAGCTCTGGAAACACCATATATTTT. The rearrangement links TRBV28 to TRBJ1-3; D call uncertain. Germline lookup yields CDR1 MDHEN and CDR2 SYDVKM. V dropped 7 bases and J dropped 0 bases, with 10 bases sitting between them. The CDR3 is made up of 14 amino acids. Variable domain in full (rest from reference TRBV28 and TRBJ1-3): DVKVTQSSRYLVKRTGEKVFLECVQDMDHENMFWYRQDPGLGLRLIYFSYDVKMKEKGDIPEGYSVSREKKERFSLILESASTNQTSMYLCASTIKSSGNTIYFGEGSWLTVV.

This sequence joins TRBV27 and TRBJ2-7, with D uncertain. Trimming removed 8 bases from V and 0 bases from J, with 8 bases in between. Germline CDR1 MNHEY, CDR2 SMNVEV (reference sequence). The length of the CDR3 is 12 residues. The CDR3 region is CASSTGSYEQYF. The CDR3 DNA is TGTGCCAGCTCTACCGGCTCCTACGAGCAGTACTTC.